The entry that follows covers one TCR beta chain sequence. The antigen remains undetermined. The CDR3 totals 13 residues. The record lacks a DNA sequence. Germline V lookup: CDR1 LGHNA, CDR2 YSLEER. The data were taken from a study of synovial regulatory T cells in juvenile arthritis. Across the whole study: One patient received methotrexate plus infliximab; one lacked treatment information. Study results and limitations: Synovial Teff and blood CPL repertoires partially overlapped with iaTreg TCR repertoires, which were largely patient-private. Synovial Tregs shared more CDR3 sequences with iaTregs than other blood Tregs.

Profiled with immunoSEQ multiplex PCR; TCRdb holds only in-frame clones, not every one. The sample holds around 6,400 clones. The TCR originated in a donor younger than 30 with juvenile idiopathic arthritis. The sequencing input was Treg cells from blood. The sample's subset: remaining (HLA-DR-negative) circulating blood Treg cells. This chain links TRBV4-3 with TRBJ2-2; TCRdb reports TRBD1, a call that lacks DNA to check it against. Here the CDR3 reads CASSSRGTGELFF.